The 14 T cell receptor beta chains listed next were all sequenced from one sample in a study of blood T cell repertoires in COVID-19. Here immunoSEQ multiplex PCR was the method, and the copy in TCRdb shows in-frame clones only, minus some. The sample holds 450,000 to 500,000 clones, about nine tenths seen once. Sequencing used PBMCs or T cells enriched from blood (not recorded which). Every receptor here comes from a young woman who had recovered from COVID-19.

The chain recombines TRBV29-1 with TRBJ2-1, with 10 bases matching TRBD2. Germline assignment: CDR1 SQVTM and CDR2 ANQGSEA. CDR3 size: 16 residues. V was clipped by 0 bases and J by 5 bases; unmatched bases: 7. CDR3 nucleotide sequence: TGCAGCGTTGAAGAATTTAGCGGGGGGCTTGACAATGAGCAGTTCTTC. Protein product: CSVEEFSGGLDNEQFF.

DNA for the CDR3: TGTGCCAGCAGCTCCTCAGCGGGGGGATACAATGAGCAGTTCTTC. Translating it yields CASSSSAGGYNEQFF. The genes are TRBV11-2 and TRBJ2-1; 9 bases align to TRBD2. This CDR3 is 15 amino acids long. The germline V gene encodes CDR1 SGHAT and CDR2 FQNNGV. Trimming cost V 4 bases and J 4 bases; bases outside gene matches: 5.

The rearrangement uses TRBV5-1 and TRBJ1-2; D perhaps matches TRBD1 (6 bases). Germline CDR1 is SGHRS and CDR2 is YFSETQ. CDR3 length equals 14 residues. Trimming took 0 bases from V and 6 from J, leaving 12 bases between them. This CDR3 is CASSLDTGSNGYTF. DNA of the CDR3: TGCGCCAGCAGCTTGGATACAGGGTCTAATGGCTACACCTTC.

J is TRBJ2-7 and V is TRBV2, with a tentative D call TRBD2 (5 bases). Trimming took 5 bases from V and 6 from J, leaving 20 bases between them. The CDR3 contains 15 residues. Germline CDR1 and CDR2: SNHLY and FYNNEI. The chain's CDR3 is CASSSCLGALCEQYF. Here the CDR3 DNA reads TGTGCCAGCAGTTCATGCTTGGGAGCGTTATGCGAGCAGTACTTC.

DNA of the CDR3: TGTGCCAGCAAGGGGCTTAACTACGAGCAGTACTTC. This sequence encodes CASKGLNYEQYF. This sequence joins TRBV2 and TRBJ2-7, with D tentatively TRBD1 (5 bases). CDR3 length: 12 residues. Germline loops: CDR1 SNHLY, CDR2 FYNNEI. Trimming cost V 7 bases and J 3 bases, with 10 bases left between them. Full variable domain (outside the CDR3, taken from reference TRBV2 and TRBJ2-7): EPEVTQTPSHQVTQMGQEVILRCVPISNHLYFYWYRQILGQKVEFLVSFYNNEISEKSEIFDDQFSVERPDGSNFTLKIRSTKLEDSAMYFCASKGLNYEQYFGPGTRLTVT.

The CDR3 is CASSFGTEGAFF. CDR3 DNA: TGCGCCAGCAGCTTCGGGACAGAGGGAGCTTTCTTT. The V gene is TRBV5-1, the J gene TRBJ1-1, with 7 positions matching TRBD1. Germline CDR1 SGHRS, CDR2 YFSETQ. The V and J ends lost 2 bases and 10 bases, in that order; junction bases with no gene match: 5. This CDR3 is 12 amino acids long. The variable domain in full, completed from reference TRBV5-1 and TRBJ1-1, reads KAGVTQTPRYLIKTRGQQVTLSCSPISGHRSVSWYQQTPGQGLQFLFEYFSETQRNKGNFPGRFSGRQFSNSRSEMNVSTLELGDSALYLCASSFGTEGAFFGQGTRLTVV.

CDR3 coding DNA: TGCGCCAGCAGCTTGATCGATGAGCAGTTCTTC. Its protein is CASSLIDEQFF. The genes are TRBV5-1 and TRBJ2-1; no firm D call. CDR1 and CDR2 from the germline V gene are SGHRS and YFSETQ. The CDR3 loop spans 11 amino acids. The ends were cut back, 1 base at V and 8 bases at J, with 4 bases in the middle.

A single count supports this clone. The CDR3 region has the DNA TGTGCCAGCAGCCCCCAGGGGCTTCGAGGCTACACCTTC. Protein sequence: CASSPQGLRGYTF. The chain combines TRBV3-1 (or the pseudogene TRBV3-2) with TRBJ1-2, with D maybe TRBD1 (6 bases). Between the trimmed V and J ends, which lost 4 bases and 8 bases, there was a span of 14 bases. This CDR3 is built from 13 residues. The germline V gene has CDR1 LGHDT and CDR2 YNNKEL (reference sequence).

The chain is built from TRBV4-1 and TRBJ1-1, with 7 nucleotides matching TRBD1. Per the germline V gene, CDR1 is MGHRA and CDR2 is YSYEKL. Trimming at V came to 5 bases and at J to 2 bases, leaving 8 bases not matched to a gene. The CDR3 covers 15 residues. CDR3 residues: CASSSTDRDNTEAFF. CDR3 nucleotide sequence: TGCGCCAGCAGCTCAACAGACAGGGACAACACTGAAGCTTTCTTT.

The chain uses TRBV5-6 and TRBJ2-3; TRBD2 agrees at 15 bases. Trimming removed 2 bases from V and 6 bases from J; junction bases left unmatched: 1. Germline V gene sequence: CDR1 SGHDT, CDR2 YYEEEE. CDR3 length equals 15 residues. This CDR3 reads CASSFGLAGGDTQYF. The CDR3 DNA reads as TGTGCCAGCAGCTTTGGACTAGCGGGGGGGGATACGCAGTATTTT.

The chain has TRBV6-6 and TRBJ2-7; TRBD1 matches 7 bases. Losses at the gene ends were 7 bases for V and 0 bases for J; bases not matched to a gene: 6. This CDR3 has 14 amino acids. Germline CDR1 is MNHNY and CDR2 is SVGAGI (reference sequence). The CDR3 bases are TGTGCCAGCACACCAGGGACAGCCTCCTACGAGCAGTACTTC. Residues: CASTPGTASYEQYF.

In its sample, this clone was seen a few times. The chain joins TRBV9 to TRBJ1-3, with D possibly matching TRBD1 (5 bases). The V gene's germline CDR1 is SGDLS and CDR2 YYNGEE. The CDR3 runs 13 residues. Trimming left V 2 bases short and J 8 bases short, with 11 bases between. The CDR3 is CASSVQGVDTIYF. The CDR3 DNA sequence: TGTGCCAGCAGCGTTCAGGGTGTGGACACCATATATTTT.

The chain carries TRBV10-3 and TRBJ2-2, with a weak D call TRBD1 (6 bases). There are 23 residues in the CDR3. Trimming took off 0 bases at V and 0 bases at J, with 29 bases between the two ends. Germline V gives CDR1 ENHRY, CDR2 SYGVKD. The CDR3 spells CAISESPGQRTVGRYANTGELFF. The DNA for the CDR3 is TGTGCCATCAGTGAGTCCCCCGGGCAGCGGACAGTAGGCCGATACGCGAACACCGGGGAGCTGTTTTTT.

A few counts support this clone. V gene TRBV30 combines with J gene TRBJ1-1; 8 nucleotides match TRBD1. This CDR3 has 14 residues. Germline CDR1 reads GTSNPN; CDR2 reads SVGIG (reference sequence). J gave up 4 bases and V 2 bases, and 6 bases lay outside the gene matches. The CDR3 nucleotides read TGTGCCTGGAGTCCAGGGGGCGACGGCACTGAAGCTTTCTTT. This gives the protein CAWSPGGDGTEAFF.